This TCR beta chain was obtained from a study of blood T cell repertoires in COVID-19. On the study more broadly: The origin of the acute and convalescent COVID-19 samples was the United States, Italy and Spain. In each case, the material was cDNA or gDNA derived from T cells, B-cell-depleted T cells, or PBMCs.

Authors' processing steps: Reference gene primer amplification yielded estimated nucleated cell counts. The method was immunoSEQ multiplex PCR; TCRdb's version includes in-frame clones alone and lacks a portion of them. The DNA was the basis for D and trimming; V, J and clone size are from that table. The table shows approximately 6,600 clones, with over 75% occurring only once. This clone has just one count. The germline CDR1 and CDR2 sequences are MNHNY and SVGAGI (reference sequence). The CDR3 extends over 14 amino acids. V lost 6 bases to trimming and J lost 5 bases; unmatched junction nucleotides: 4.

This TCR was sampled from a man older than 75 with active COVID-19. The chain combines TRBV6-6 with TRBJ2-2, with 9 positions matching TRBD1. Material: peripheral blood. The CDR3 loop reads CASRGDRATGELFF. CDR3 nucleotides: TGTGCCAGCAGAGGGGACAGGGCGACCGGGGAGCTGTTTTTT.